This T cell receptor beta chain was recorded in a study of Graves' ophthalmopathy and Graves' hyperthyroidism. Germline V lookup: CDR1 SQVTM, CDR2 ANQGSEA. The CDR3 has 13 amino acids. With 1 base clipped from V and 4 bases from J, the junction kept 3 bases outside the gene matches. RNA transcripts served as template for amplifying TCR beta CDR3 sequences. HTBI primers were employed in first-round RT-PCR, then a second-round multiplex PCR followed. TCRdb re-called the multiplex PCR reads through MiXCR, storing one row per CDR3 protein. The sample holds around 1.1 million distinct CDR3 sequences, about two fifths seen once. Turning to this clonotype: Its antigen is unidentified.

Aged 18 to 65, the patients with hyperthyroidism had under 2 months' duration and were newly diagnosed. Pregnant or lactating patients and those with other autoimmune diseases or uncontrolled infections were excluded. Orbital computed tomography and thyroid ultrasound, along with TRAb, serum thyroxine and clinical symptoms, underpinned diagnosis. Findings of the study overall: The model reached roughly 71% sensitivity and 72.22% specificity for predicting ophthalmopathy progression.

The chain joins TRBV29-1 to TRBJ1-2, with TRBD1 identical over 7 bases. The sequenced sample consisted of peripheral blood or thyroid tissue (not recorded which). The sequence was collected from an adult man with Graves' hyperthyroidism. CDR3 amino acids: CSVEGQGIYGYTF. For the CDR3, the DNA is TGCAGCGTTGAAGGACAGGGCATCTATGGCTACACCTTC. Supplemented by reference TRBV29-1 and TRBJ1-2, the full variable domain reads SAVISQKPSRDICQRGTSLTIQCQVDSQVTMMFWYRQQPGQSLTLIATANQGSEATYESGFVIDKFPISRPNLTFSTLTVSNMSPEDSSIYLCSVEGQGIYGYTFGSGTRLTVV.